A selection of T cell receptor beta chains follows, all from one sample in a study of regulatory T cells in long-lasting Graves disease. TCRdb fed the multiplex PCR reads into MiXCR, producing one record per CDR3 protein. The repertoire consists of 390,000 or so distinct CDR3 sequences, with about an eighth occurring once and the leading ten covering approximately 17%. Another study also made use of these data, one on T cells in Graves' hyperthyroidism and ophthalmopathy.

The input for sequencing was peripheral blood mononuclear cells (PBMCs), taken at new diagnosis, from a patient treated with antithyroid drugs. These receptors all come from a woman under 30 with Graves disease. CDR3s include the opening cysteine and the closing phenylalanine or tryptophan. D genes are given only for firm matches. Size tells how often a clone was seen (once, few, many) or the class of an expanded clone, and some rows leave it out.

J	size	D	V	CDR3	DNA
TRBJ2-2	few	-	TRBV7-9	CASSLGGPHAGELFF	TGTGCCAGCAGCTTAGGTGGTCCCCACGCCGGGGAGCTGTTTTTT
TRBJ2-5	few	TRBD1	TRBV20-1	CSATLPGGRETQYF	TGCAGTGCCACCTTACCAGGGGGACGAGAGACCCAGTACTTC
TRBJ2-1	-	-	TRBV9	CASSVAGVSYNEQFF	TGTGCCAGCAGCGTAGCCGGAGTCTCCTACAATGAGCAGTTCTTC
TRBJ2-2	many	-	TRBV9	CASSVTNRASGELFF	TGTGCCAGCAGCGTCACAAATCGGGCGAGCGGGGAGCTGTTTTTT
TRBJ2-1	-	-	TRBV7-9	CASSLDQGNAYNEQFF	TGTGCCAGCAGCCTCGACCAGGGTAACGCCTACAATGAGCAGTTCTTC
TRBJ1-1	few	TRBD1	TRBV29-1	CSAGDRGTALEAFF	TGCAGCGCTGGGGACAGGGGGACCGCCCTCGAAGCTTTCTTT
TRBJ2-1	-	TRBD1	TRBV5-4	CASSSTGTGYNEQFF	TGTGCCAGCAGCTCAACCGGGACAGGGTACAATGAGCAGTTCTTC
TRBJ2-1	many	-	TRBV12-3/TRBV12-4	CASQGPYNEQFF	TGTGCCAGTCAAGGACCTTACAATGAGCAGTTCTTC
TRBJ1-1	many	-	TRBV12-3/TRBV12-4	CASSLGSANTEAFF	TGTGCCAGCAGCCTGGGGTCCGCGAACACTGAAGCTTTCTTT
TRBJ2-5	many	-	TRBV20-1	CSARDPATGTRETQYF	TGCAGTGCTAGAGATCCGGCGACAGGGACTAGGGAGACCCAGTACTTC
TRBJ1-3	many	-	TRBV6-1	CASSAGGTTIYF	TGTGCCAGCAGTGCCGGGGGTACCACCATATATTTT
TRBJ2-5	few	TRBD2	TRBV28	CASSLSRGLGSFETQYF	TGTGCCAGCAGTCTGTCCAGGGGACTAGGATCTTTTGAGACCCAGTACTTC
TRBJ1-1	many	-	TRBV5-1	CASSWGPPWGTEAFF	TGCGCCAGCAGCTGGGGACCCCCCTGGGGCACTGAAGCTTTCTTT
TRBJ2-2	many	TRBD2	TRBV11-2	CASSPPGLAGGNTGELFF	TGTGCCAGCAGCCCTCCGGGACTAGCGGGAGGGAACACCGGGGAGCTGTTTTTT
TRBJ2-7	many	TRBD2	TRBV28	CASKASGIYEQYF	TGTGCCAGCAAAGCTAGCGGCATATACGAGCAGTACTTC
TRBJ2-5	many	-	TRBV7-2	CASSLRPPLETQYF	TGTGCCAGCAGCTTGAGACCACCACTGGAGACCCAGTACTTC
TRBJ2-5	many	TRBD2	TRBV6-1	CASRGSGSSETQYF	TGTGCCAGCAGGGGAAGCGGGAGCAGCGAGACCCAGTACTTC
TRBJ1-4	many	-	TRBV20-1	CSARAARSTNEKLFF	TGCAGTGCTAGAGCAGCCAGATCAACTAATGAAAAACTGTTTTTT